This T cell receptor beta chain originates from a study of lymphopenia after photon versus proton radiotherapy. Clones were sequenced by immunoSEQ multiplex PCR, and TCRdb holds only the in-frame ones, with some missing. The sample yields roughly 57,000 clones, about 86% seen once. This CDR3 is built from 14 residues. Germline V CDR1 and CDR2: SEHNR, FQNEAQ (reference sequence). V dropped 4 bases and J dropped 7 bases, with 16 bases sitting between them. This TCR was sampled from a middle-aged man with gastric cancer. The rearrangement uses TRBV7-9 and TRBJ1-1, with D perhaps matching TRBD1 (5 bases). The sample in question was peripheral blood, obtained from a patient treated with photon-based radiotherapy. CDR3 in amino acids: CASSSMPRGGEAFF. CDR3 nucleotide sequence: TGTGCCAGCAGCTCGATGCCTCGGGGGGGTGAAGCTTTCTTT.